This is a list of T cell receptor beta chains from one sample in a study of vaccination effects on CD4 cells after COVID-19. TCRdb keeps only in-frame clones here, not all; method: immunoSEQ multiplex PCR. Found here are 25,000 to 35,000 clones, 70% to 85% of them singletons; the top ten hold under 35%. Antigens of these TCRs are unknown. The sequences come from CD4+ T cells from PBMCs cultured with a peptide pool, collected before COVID-19 vaccination. The origin of the receptors is a human donor who had a prior SARS-CoV-2 infection. CDR3s include the opening cysteine and the closing phenylalanine or tryptophan. Fields, in order: D gene, V gene, J gene, clone size, CDR3 protein, CDR3 DNA. A D gene is named only where the DNA matches it firmly. Part of the rows lack a size; the others show once, few, many or a class for expanded clones.

>.|TRBV5-4|TRBJ2-7|.
CASSSFSDLSYEQYF
TGTGCCAGCAGCTCCTTTAGCGACCTCTCCTACGAGCAGTACTTC
>TRBD1|TRBV5-4|TRBJ1-2|.
CASSLARGGQGAGYTF
TGTGCCAGCAGCTTGGCCAGGGGAGGACAGGGGGCTGGCTACACCTTC
>TRBD1|TRBV6-5|TRBJ1-1|.
CASSYIQGGAEAFF
TGTGCCAGCAGTTATATACAGGGGGGGGCTGAAGCTTTCTTT
>.|TRBV11-3|TRBJ1-1|.
CASSVRSVNTEAFF
TGTGCCAGCAGCGTGAGGAGCGTGAACACTGAAGCTTTCTTT
>.|TRBV3-1/TRBV3-2|TRBJ2-2|.
CASSQVGRRGRAGELFF
TGTGCCAGCAGCCAAGTCGGTAGGCGGGGCCGGGCCGGGGAGCTGTTTTTT
>TRBD1|TRBV6-5|TRBJ1-5|.
CASRNRDRGDQPQHF
TGTGCCAGCAGAAACCGGGACAGGGGCGATCAGCCCCAGCATTTT
>TRBD1|TRBV18|TRBJ2-7|.
CASSQGAQTYEQYF
TGTGCCAGCTCACAGGGGGCGCAGACCTACGAGCAGTACTTC
>.|TRBV5-6|TRBJ1-4|once
CASSYLGEKLFF
TGTGCCAGCAGCTATTTAGGAGAAAAACTGTTTTTT
>.|TRBV6-1|TRBJ1-2|once
CASSEYNRQNYGYTF
TGTGCCAGCAGTGAATATAACAGGCAGAACTATGGCTACACCTTC
>TRBD2|TRBV3-1/TRBV3-2|TRBJ2-7|few
CASSLTSGRAYEQYF
TGTGCCAGCAGCCTAACTAGCGGGAGGGCCTACGAGCAGTACTTC
>TRBD2|TRBV7-9|TRBJ2-1|.
CASRAAGVLYEQFF
TGTGCCAGCAGGGCGGCGGGAGTTTTGTATGAGCAGTTCTTC
>.|TRBV11-2|TRBJ2-2|.
CASSLRLGGTGELFF
TGTGCCAGCAGCTTACGATTAGGGGGCACCGGGGAGCTGTTTTTT
>.|TRBV3-1/TRBV3-2|TRBJ2-2|.
CASSQGVASDTGELFF
TGTGCCAGCAGCCAAGGGGTGGCTAGCGACACCGGGGAGCTGTTTTTT
>.|TRBV25-1|TRBJ2-6|.
CASSDGASGANVLTF
TGTGCCAGCAGTGATGGGGCCTCTGGGGCCAACGTCCTGACTTTC
>.|TRBV2|TRBJ1-2|once
CASSEYPGSGYTF
TGTGCCAGCAGTGAATACCCAGGGAGCGGCTACACCTTC
>TRBD1|TRBV5-4|TRBJ1-1|few
CASSKTGQSNTEAFF
TGTGCCAGCAGCAAAACGGGACAGTCGAACACTGAAGCTTTCTTT
>TRBD1|TRBV2|TRBJ1-1|few
CASSSGGGWTEAFF
TGTGCCAGCAGTTCAGGGGGCGGATGGACTGAAGCTTTCTTT
>.|TRBV18|TRBJ2-3|.
CASSPRESTDTQYF
TGTGCCAGCTCACCACGGGAGAGCACAGATACGCAGTATTTT
>TRBD1|TRBV11-3|TRBJ2-4|.
CASSLGQGNIQYF
TGTGCCAGCAGCCTGGGACAGGGGAACATTCAGTACTTC
>TRBD1|TRBV3-1/TRBV3-2|TRBJ2-2|.
CASSPGQLTTGELFF
TGTGCCAGCAGCCCGGGACAGCTAACCACCGGGGAGCTGTTTTTT
>TRBD1|TRBV29-1|TRBJ2-1|.
CSVDRDRTGGIDEQFF
TGCAGCGTTGATAGGGATCGGACAGGGGGAATCGATGAGCAGTTCTTC
>.|TRBV4-2|TRBJ2-5|.
CASSPGAGPETQYF
TGTGCCAGTTCCCCCGGGGCGGGGCCGGAGACCCAGTACTTC
>.|TRBV7-9|TRBJ2-2|.
CASSLVRPGELFF
TGTGCCAGCAGCTTAGTACGTCCCGGGGAGCTGTTTTTT
>.|TRBV4-1|TRBJ2-5|once
CASSQATGSETQYF
TGCGCCAGCAGCCAAGCGACAGGTTCAGAGACCCAGTACTTC
>.|TRBV7-2|TRBJ2-1|.
CASSPGTFRINEQFF
TGTGCCAGCAGCCCCGGGACTTTTAGAATAAATGAGCAGTTCTTC
>.|TRBV27|TRBJ2-2|.
CASSFWNTGELFF
TGTGCCAGCAGTTTCTGGAACACCGGGGAGCTGTTTTTT
>TRBD2|TRBV5-1|TRBJ2-3|.
CASSWGLAGSDTQYF
TGCGCCAGCAGCTGGGGACTAGCGGGGTCAGATACGCAGTATTTT
>TRBD2|TRBV19|TRBJ2-1|.
CASSILFPSSGSGDEQFF
TGTGCCAGTAGTATCTTGTTCCCCTCTAGCGGGAGTGGTGATGAGCAGTTCTTC
>TRBD2|TRBV4-3|TRBJ2-1|.
CASSQEGGRASSYNEQFF
TGCGCCAGCAGCCAAGAGGGGGGGAGGGCCAGCTCCTACAATGAGCAGTTCTTC
>.|TRBV24-1|TRBJ1-1|.
CATSDWGGLYTEAFF
TGTGCCACCAGTGATTGGGGGGGTTTGTACACTGAAGCTTTCTTT
>.|TRBV28|TRBJ2-3|once
CASSLGGGETDTQYF
TGTGCCAGCAGTTTAGGGGGGGGCGAGACAGATACGCAGTATTTT
>.|TRBV7-9|TRBJ2-2|.
CASSQYSGTGELFF
TGTGCCAGCAGTCAGTATTCAGGCACCGGGGAGCTGTTTTTT
>.|TRBV3-1/TRBV3-2|TRBJ2-3|.
CASSPARDTQYF
TGTGCCAGCAGCCCCGCGCGCGATACGCAGTATTTT
>TRBD1|TRBV6-6|TRBJ2-3|.
CASSRGQIAGGGFDTQYF
TGTGCCAGCAGTCGGGGACAGATCGCAGGGGGCGGATTCGATACGCAGTATTTT
>TRBD1|TRBV15|TRBJ1-4|.
CATSRGTGVEKLFF
TGTGCCACCAGCAGAGGTACAGGGGTTGAAAAACTGTTTTTT
>.|TRBV18|TRBJ1-6|once
CASSPGLRGAYPPLHF
TGTGCCAGCTCACCCGGATTACGGGGGGCGTACCCACCCCTCCACTTT
>.|TRBV10-3|TRBJ2-3|once
CATSPSYVARRASSLYF
TGTGCCACAAGTCCTTCCTACGTAGCGAGAAGGGCCTCTTCTCTGTATTTT
>.|TRBV11-1|TRBJ1-2|.
CASSSNREQGDNTF
TGTGCCAGCAGCTCAAACCGCGAACAGGGTGACAACACCTTC
>TRBD1|TRBV5-1|TRBJ2-7|.
CASSFRGQGFDEQYF
TGCGCCAGCAGCTTCCGCGGACAGGGGTTCGACGAGCAGTACTTC
>.|TRBV15|TRBJ2-7|once
CATSTLPGQNFYEQYF
TGTGCCACCAGCACTTTACCAGGACAGAACTTCTACGAGCAGTACTTC
>.|TRBV2|TRBJ1-1|few
CASSELHGGETEAFF
TGTGCCAGCAGTGAACTTCATGGTGGGGAGACTGAAGCTTTCTTT